The entry below describes one T cell receptor beta chain. V was shortened by 7 bases and J by 5 bases, with 13 bases between the two germline ends. This CDR3 region has 13 residues. Germline CDR1 and CDR2: SGHDT and YYEEEE. This sample stems from a study of cytomegalovirus exposure and HLA in healthy donors. Assay: immunoSEQ multiplex PCR; the TCRdb copy retains only in-frame clones and omits some. Of 60,000 or so clones listed, around 94% are singletons. This chain connects TRBV5-6 to TRBJ1-5; D unclear. This sequence originates from a man between 18 and 35 years old in good health and CMV-seronegative. Source material: PBMCs. The CDR3 reads CASSRADHQPQHF. The CDR3 DNA reads as TGTGCCAGCTCGAGGGCTGATCATCAGCCCCAGCATTTT.